This TCR beta chain is from a study of blood T cell repertoires in COVID-19. The wider study: There were acute and convalescent COVID-19 samples, and they came from the United States, Italy and Spain. PBMCs, B-cell-depleted T cells, or T cells provided the cDNA or gDNA that made up the material.

Per the original methods: Reference gene primer amplification gave nucleated cell count estimates. Produced via immunoSEQ multiplex PCR; TCRdb's table is partial and in-frame only. V and J calls and clone size are copied from that table; D and trimming were computed from the DNA. The sample yields about 370,000 clones, roughly nine tenths seen once. Per the germline V gene, CDR1 is LGHNA and CDR2 is YSLEER. This CDR3 is 16 amino acids long. Trimming removed 0 bases from V and 7 bases from J; junction bases left unmatched: 10. Clinical history as reported by participants underpinned cohort assignment. The chain carries TRBV4-3 and TRBJ1-2, with 8 positions matching TRBD1. Specimen: PBMCs or T cells enriched from blood (not recorded which). The TCR originated in a man younger than 30 who had recovered from COVID-19. The CDR3 loop is CASSQDPLRGLFGYTF. The CDR3 coding sequence is TGCGCCAGCAGCCAAGATCCCCTCAGGGGGCTCTTTGGCTACACCTTC.